A selection of T cell receptor beta chains follows, all from one sample in a study of T cells after yellow fever vaccination. TCRdb passed the 5' RACE reads through MiXCR, listing each CDR3 protein once. In the table there are around 530,000 distinct CDR3 sequences, about 15% of which are singletons. Sequencing used PBMCs, obtained less than 6 days after the first yellow fever vaccination. The source of these receptors is a man younger than 35 who received the YFV17D yellow fever vaccine. CDR3s include the opening cysteine and the closing phenylalanine or tryptophan. The order of the fields is V gene, J gene, D gene, clone size, CDR3 protein, CDR3 DNA. D genes are given only for firm matches. Not all rows give a size; the values are once, few, many and, for expanded clones, a class.

TRBV5-1	TRBJ2-3	TRBD1	few	CASSLRIRGRGDTQYF	TGCGCCAGCAGCTTGAGGATTAGGGGGCGTGGAGATACGCAGTATTTT
TRBV20-1	TRBJ2-5	TRBD1	-	CSARDRPGQGARLETQYF	TGCAGTGCTAGAGATCGCCCGGGACAGGGGGCTAGGCTAGAGACCCAGTACTTC
TRBV30	TRBJ1-1	-	few	CAWSMGNLEAFF	TGTGCCTGGAGTATGGGAAATCTTGAAGCTTTCTTT
TRBV9	TRBJ2-2	-	-	CASSVSWAPGTGELFF	TGTGCCAGCAGCGTATCATGGGCCCCGGGCACCGGGGAGCTGTTTTTT
TRBV27	TRBJ1-1	TRBD1	many	CASSLFRPEGAEAFF	TGTGCCAGCAGTTTATTCAGGCCTGAGGGGGCGGAAGCTTTCTTT
TRBV5-1	TRBJ1-1	TRBD1	-	CASSPGGQYTEAFF	TGCGCCAGCAGCCCAGGGGGCCAATACACTGAAGCTTTCTTT
TRBV11-3	TRBJ1-6	-	-	CASSQRGGSPLHF	TGTGCCAGCAGCCAGCGGGGGGGTTCACCCCTCCACTTT
TRBV5-1	TRBJ2-5	TRBD2	many	CASSPTSGGPQETQYF	TGCGCCAGCAGCCCGACTAGCGGGGGCCCCCAAGAGACCCAGTACTTC
TRBV3-1	TRBJ2-5	-	-	CATSKVVIAVSQETQYF	TGTGCCACCTCCAAAGTAGTGATAGCGGTGTCACAAGAGACCCAGTACTTC
TRBV18	TRBJ2-7	-	few	CASSPLGTHEQYF	TGTGCCAGCTCACCACTGGGTACCCACGAGCAGTACTTC
TRBV20-1	TRBJ1-1	-	few	CSAIPGQTNTEAFF	TGCAGTGCTATTCCGGGACAAACGAACACTGAAGCTTTCTTT
TRBV5-8	TRBJ2-1	TRBD2	-	CASSFPLAGGPNEQFF	TGTGCCAGCAGCTTTCCTCTAGCGGGGGGGCCAAATGAGCAGTTCTTC
TRBV6-5	TRBJ1-2	TRBD1	-	CASSHGQGPRLYGYTF	TGTGCCAGCAGTCACGGACAGGGCCCCCGACTTTATGGCTACACCTTC
TRBV7-3	TRBJ2-2	TRBD1	few	CASSRSGTGPGELFF	TGTGCCAGCAGCCGATCCGGGACAGGGCCCGGGGAGCTGTTTTTT
TRBV20-1	TRBJ2-3	-	-	CSAPEGGARTDTQYF	TGCAGTGCTCCCGAGGGGGGGGCCCGCACAGATACGCAGTATTTT
TRBV4-1	TRBJ2-3	TRBD2	-	CASSQDLPRGGRTDTQYF	TGCGCCAGCAGCCAAGACCTCCCTCGGGGGGGTCGAACAGATACGCAGTATTTT
TRBV9	TRBJ1-2	-	few	CASSPRVRDVDGYTF	TGTGCCAGCAGCCCAAGGGTTCGGGATGTGGATGGCTACACCTTC
TRBV6-1	TRBJ1-3	-	-	CASSEWIVGTGNTIYF	TGTGCCAGCAGTGAATGGATCGTAGGAACTGGAAACACCATATATTTT
TRBV7-9	TRBJ2-2	-	-	CASRNRLGTTGELFF	TGTGCCAGCAGGAACCGCCTGGGGACCACCGGGGAGCTGTTTTTT
TRBV10-3	TRBJ2-3	-	-	CAITGTDTDTQYF	TGTGCCATCACTGGGACGGATACAGATACGCAGTATTTT
TRBV4-3	TRBJ2-1	TRBD2	-	CASSQDRSGGNNEQFF	TGCGCCAGCAGCCAAGATCGAAGCGGGGGGAACAATGAGCAGTTCTTC
TRBV12-3/TRBV12-4	TRBJ2-1	-	many	CASSSEGSENEQFF	TGTGCCAGCAGCTCTGAGGGTAGCGAAAATGAGCAGTTCTTC
TRBV20-1	TRBJ1-1	-	few	CSASWTGNTEAFF	TGCAGTGCTTCCTGGACGGGGAACACTGAAGCTTTCTTT
TRBV11-2	TRBJ2-2	-	many	CASSQRRDPNTGELFF	TGTGCCAGCAGCCAGAGGAGGGACCCGAACACCGGGGAGCTGTTTTTT
TRBV4-3	TRBJ2-7	-	-	CASSQENQGAVHYEQYF	TGCGCCAGCAGCCAAGAGAACCAAGGAGCAGTCCACTACGAGCAGTACTTC
TRBV4-1	TRBJ1-1	-	-	CASSQLGGSEAFF	TGCGCCAGCAGCCAACTCGGGGGGTCTGAAGCTTTCTTT
TRBV7-2	TRBJ2-1	-	few	CASSLTMSTEQFF	TGTGCCAGCAGCTTAACTATGAGCACTGAGCAGTTCTTC